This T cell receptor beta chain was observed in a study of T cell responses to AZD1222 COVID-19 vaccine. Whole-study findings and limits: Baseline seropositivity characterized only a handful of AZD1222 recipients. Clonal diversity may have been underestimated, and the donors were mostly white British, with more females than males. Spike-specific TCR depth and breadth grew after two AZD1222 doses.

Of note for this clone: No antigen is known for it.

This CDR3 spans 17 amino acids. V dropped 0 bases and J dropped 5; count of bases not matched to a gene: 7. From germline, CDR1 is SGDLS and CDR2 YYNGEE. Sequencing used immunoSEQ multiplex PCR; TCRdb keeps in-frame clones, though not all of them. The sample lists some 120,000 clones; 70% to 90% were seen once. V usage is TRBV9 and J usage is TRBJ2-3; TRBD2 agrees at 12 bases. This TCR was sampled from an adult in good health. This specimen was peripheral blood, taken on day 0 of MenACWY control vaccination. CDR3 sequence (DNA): TGTGCCAGCAGCGTAGGCCTAGCGGGGGGGCCCCAAGATACGCAGTATTTT. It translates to CASSVGLAGGPQDTQYF.